These 9 T cell receptor beta chains were all obtained from the same sample, sequenced in a study of blood T cell repertoires in COVID-19. Assay used: immunoSEQ multiplex PCR; TCRdb lists only in-frame clones, some missing. The repertoire holds around 300,000 clones, with over 70% as singletons. Sequencing was carried out using PBMCs or T cells enriched from blood (not recorded which). All receptors come from a man aged 25-45 years who had recovered from COVID-19.

This chain joins TRBV6-5 and TRBJ1-5; D unresolved. Germline assignment: CDR1 MNHEY and CDR2 SVGAGI. Trimming cost V 0 bases and J 4 bases, with 4 bases left between them. The CDR3 is 13 residues long. The CDR3 region has the DNA TGTGCCAGCAGTTACTCGAGGAATCAGCCCCAGCATTTT. Residues: CASSYSRNQPQHF.

The rearrangement uses TRBV5-1 and TRBJ2-3; 14 bases agree with TRBD2. CDR3 length: 15 amino acids. The germline V gene encodes CDR1 SGHRS and CDR2 YFSETQ. The J segment lost 8 bases and the V segment lost 3 bases, leaving 5 bases of the junction unmatched. The CDR3 DNA sequence: TGCGCCAGCAGCTGGGGGACTAGCGGGGGATTTACGCAGTATTTT. Protein product: CASSWGTSGGFTQYF.

The rearrangement joins TRBV6-1 to TRBJ2-1, with 10 bases aligning to TRBD2. The germline V gene has CDR1 MNHNS and CDR2 SASEGT. With V trimmed by 2 bases and J by 6 bases, 4 bases remained unmatched. The CDR3 has 15 residues. CDR3 sequence reads: CASSEKAGGANEQFF. The CDR3 nucleotides read TGTGCCAGCAGTGAAAAAGCGGGGGGGGCCAATGAGCAGTTCTTC.

J is TRBJ2-7 and V is TRBV15; D is possibly TRBD2 (7 bases). CDR3 length equals 15 residues. Trimming pared 1 base from V and 2 bases from J, leaving 12 bases between. Germline CDR1 LNHNV, CDR2 YYDKDF (reference sequence). The CDR3 DNA is TGTGCCACCAGCAGAGCCCGGGGGGCGGCCTACGAGCAGTACTTC. It yields the protein CATSRARGAAYEQYF. The full variable domain, its missing parts supplied by reference TRBV15 and TRBJ2-7, is DAMVIQNPRYQVTQFGKPVTLSCSQTLNHNVMYWYQQKSSQAPKLLFHYYDKDFNNEADTPDNFQSRRPNTSFCFLDIRSPGLGDTAMYLCATSRARGAAYEQYFGPGTRLTVT.

The CDR3 DNA sequence: TGTGCCAGCAGCTTAGCGGCGGCAGATACGCAGTATTTT. Protein sequence: CASSLAAADTQYF. The rearrangement joins TRBV7-9 to TRBJ2-3, with D hard to call. V shed 0 bases and J shed 4 bases, with 5 bases lying between them. Germline CDR1 is SEHNR and CDR2 is FQNEAQ (reference sequence). There are 13 residues in the CDR3.

J is TRBJ1-5 and V is TRBV28; TRBD1 aligns across 8 bases. Germline V gene lookup returns CDR1 MDHEN and CDR2 SYDVKM. This CDR3 comprises 17 residues. Trimming took 6 bases from V and 4 from J; bases not matched to a gene: 14. The CDR3: CASRVTGDYLYNQPQHF. The CDR3 coding sequence is TGTGCCAGCAGGGTGACAGGGGATTACCTGTATAATCAGCCCCAGCATTTT.

This clone was observed a single time. The chain uses TRBV18 and TRBJ1-1, with D unresolved. V lost 2 bases to trimming and J lost 0 bases, with 10 bases between them. CDR3 length: 15 residues. Germline CDR1 KGHSH, CDR2 LQKENI. CDR3 loop: CASSPAGLMNTEAFF. The CDR3, as DNA: TGTGCCAGCTCACCAGCAGGACTCATGAACACTGAAGCTTTCTTT.

The table lists this clone with a few counts. The chain uses TRBV5-1 and TRBJ1-2; perhaps TRBD1 as D (5 bases). With 0 bases removed from V and 2 bases from J, the gap between germline ends came to 5 bases. CDR3 length: 13 residues. Germline V gene sequence: CDR1 SGHRS, CDR2 YFSETQ. The CDR3, as DNA: TGCGCCAGCAGCTTGGAGGGGAACTATGGCTACACCTTC. Protein: CASSLEGNYGYTF.

The chain combines TRBV28 with TRBJ1-4, with D uncertain. Germline lookup yields CDR1 MDHEN and CDR2 SYDVKM. V lost 8 bases, J lost 5 bases, and 15 bases lay in between. The CDR3 contains 14 residues. CDR3 coding DNA: TGTGCCAGCCATCAACAGAGTACCAATGAAAAACTGTTTTTT. Encoded protein: CASHQQSTNEKLFF.